This T cell receptor beta chain was documented in a study of blood T cell repertoires in COVID-19. Study overall: Whether acute or convalescent, the COVID-19 samples came from the United States, Italy and Spain. Sources were T cells, B-cell-depleted T cells, or PBMCs; the material itself was cDNA or gDNA.

Looked up from germline, CDR1 is SGHTA and CDR2 is FQGNSA. The CDR3 has 13 residues. V gave up 2 bases and J gave up 6 bases, with 8 bases separating them. In the original processing: Nucleated cell counts were estimated from reference gene primer amplification. Clones were read by immunoSEQ multiplex PCR, and TCRdb kept only the in-frame ones, dropping some. V and J calls and clone size are copied from that table; D and trimming were computed from the DNA. Among 50,000 or so clones listed, 85% to 90% were seen once. Sequenced material: peripheral blood. This rearrangement joins TRBV7-2 to TRBJ1-5; TRBD1 might be the D (6 bases). This receptor was taken from a human donor in a cohort sampled during active COVID-19. The CDR3 DNA is TGTGCCAGCAGCTTATACAGGGCTCAGCCCCAGCATTTT. As protein: CASSLYRAQPQHF.